This TCR beta chain originates from a study of blood T cell repertoires in COVID-19. Overall study context: Researchers got acute and convalescent COVID-19 samples from the United States, Italy and Spain.

As handled by the study authors: Reference gene primers were amplified, and this amplification served to estimate nucleated cell counts. Some clones are missing from TCRdb's copy, which holds only in-frame ones; the method was immunoSEQ multiplex PCR. Clonal size and the V and J genes are those of that table, whereas D and trimming came from the DNA. This sample has about 92,000 clones, with 72% found just once. The sample comprised peripheral blood. This receptor was obtained from a woman aged 55-70 years in a cohort sampled during active or convalescent COVID-19.

The chain's CDR3 is CASSVELAGRGELFF. The CDR3 DNA reads as TGTGCCAGCAGCGTAGAACTAGCGGGAAGGGGGGAGCTGTTTTTT. The chain employs TRBV9 and TRBJ2-2, with 10 bases that match TRBD2. The CDR3 has 15 residues. Germline trimming cut 0 bases from V and 8 bases from J; bases unmatched to any gene: 4. The germline CDR1 and CDR2 sequences are SGDLS and YYNGEE.